The clone carrying this T cell receptor (beta chain) was counted a single time. Using immunoSEQ multiplex PCR, the repertoire was profiled, and TCRdb retains in-frame clones only, with some absent. The sample contains some 200,000 clones, about 93% of which appear only once. These data come from a study of control samples from healthy donors and cancer patients. Germline lookup yields CDR1 SGHTA and CDR2 FQGNSA. The length of the CDR3 is 15 residues. V was trimmed by 5 bases and J by 6 bases, leaving 14 bases between them. The clonotype was recovered from a man younger than 35 in good health. Input material: blood. The chain combines TRBV7-2 with TRBJ1-6, with a weak D call TRBD1 (6 bases). The DNA for the CDR3 is TGTGCCAGCAGCCCCCACAGGGTGGCTAATTCACCCCTCCACTTT. As protein: CASSPHRVANSPLHF.